The next 29 T cell receptor beta chains were all read from a single sample in a study of blood T cell repertoires in COVID-19. Sequencing was performed with immunoSEQ multiplex PCR; in TCRdb, only in-frame clones are kept and a portion is missing. The table records around 300,000 clones, more than 85% of them present only once. The sample consisted of peripheral blood. The source is a woman aged 25 to 39 with COVID-19, enrolled during active disease.

This clone has ten or more counts. This chain links TRBV28 with TRBJ2-1; a weak D match, TRBD2 (5 bases). The CDR3 totals 14 residues. Trimming pared 5 bases from V and 3 bases from J, leaving 11 bases between. Germline-derived CDR1 and CDR2 are MDHEN and SYDVKM. The CDR3 DNA reads as TGTGCCAGCAGTAGATACCGGGACTACAATGAGCAGTTCTTC. Translation: CASSRYRDYNEQFF. Filled out from reference TRBV28 and TRBJ2-1, the complete variable domain reads DVKVTQSSRYLVKRTGEKVFLECVQDMDHENMFWYRQDPGLGLRLIYFSYDVKMKEKGDIPEGYSVSREKKERFSLILESASTNQTSMYLCASSRYRDYNEQFFGPGTRLTVL.

This clone was recorded once. This chain connects TRBV27 to TRBJ2-1, with 7 positions matching TRBD2. This CDR3 is built from 16 residues. The junction had 7 bases not matched to a gene; V was cut back by 2 bases and J by 3 bases. The germline gives CDR1 MNHEY, CDR2 SMNVEV (reference sequence). This chain's CDR3 is CASSLGDYAGYNEQFF. CDR3 nucleotide sequence: TGTGCCAGCAGTTTAGGGGACTACGCCGGCTACAATGAGCAGTTCTTC.

V gene TRBV2 combines with J gene TRBJ2-2; 7 bases line up with TRBD1. The J segment lost 1 base and the V segment lost 4 bases, leaving 3 bases of the junction unmatched. The CDR3 is made up of 15 amino acids. Germline loops: CDR1 SNHLY, CDR2 FYNNEI. In DNA form, the CDR3 reads TGTGCCAGCAGTGTCAACAGGGGGAACACCGGGGAGCTGTTTTTT. Amino acid sequence: CASSVNRGNTGELFF.

This chain links TRBV24-1 with TRBJ2-7; TRBD1 agrees at 12 bases. The length of the CDR3 is 16 residues. Trimming at V came to 4 bases and at J to 5 bases, leaving 8 bases not matched to a gene. The germline gives CDR1 KGHDR, CDR2 SFDVKD. CDR3 residues: CATSDPGQGASDEQYF. CDR3 coding DNA: TGTGCCACCAGTGACCCGGGACAGGGGGCTTCGGACGAGCAGTACTTC.

The rearrangement joins TRBV29-1 to TRBJ1-5; TRBD1 matches 7 bases. The germline V gene encodes CDR1 SQVTM and CDR2 ANQGSEA. V lost 6 bases and J lost 7; bases outside the gene matches: 9. This CDR3 contains 13 residues. CDR3 nucleotides: TGCAGCGTCCAACAGGGGTCAGGGCAGCCCCAGCATTTT. As protein: CSVQQGSGQPQHF.

The J gene is TRBJ2-3, the V gene TRBV18; weak D call: TRBD1 (6 bases). CDR1 and CDR2 (germline): KGHSH, LQKENI. This CDR3 is 14 amino acids long. V was cut by 4 bases and J by 6 bases, with 14 bases left in between. The CDR3 region has the DNA TGTGCCAGCTCACTCGGAGACAGGTGGGATACGCAGTATTTT. Encoded protein: CASSLGDRWDTQYF. Drawing the rest from reference TRBV18 and TRBJ2-3, the complete variable domain is NAGVMQNPRHLVRRRGQEARLRCSPMKGHSHVYWYRQLPEEGLKFMVYLQKENIIDESGMPKERFSAEFPKEGPSILRIQQVVRGDSAAYFCASSLGDRWDTQYFGPGTRLTVL.

The chain has TRBV4-1 and TRBJ2-5, with D possibly TRBD1 on 6 matching bases. CDR1 and CDR2 (germline): MGHRA, YSYEKL. This CDR3 comprises 14 residues. V was cut by 4 bases and J by 1 base, with 10 bases left in between. This CDR3 is CASSPSGAQETQYF. CDR3 DNA sequence: TGCGCCAGCAGCCCTTCAGGGGCCCAAGAGACCCAGTACTTC.

The rearrangement links TRBV3-1 (or the pseudogene TRBV3-2) to TRBJ2-7; the D gene is possibly TRBD2 (6 bases). Trimming took 1 base from V and 3 from J, leaving 13 bases between them. The CDR3 runs to 15 residues. CDR1 and CDR2 from the germline V gene are LGHDT and YNNKEL (reference sequence). CDR3 coding DNA: TGTGCCAGCAGCCAAGGCACCGGGACTCACTACGAGCAGTACTTC. Translating it yields CASSQGTGTHYEQYF.

The V gene is TRBV19, the J gene TRBJ1-1; D may be TRBD1 (5 bases). Trimming pared 4 bases from V and 4 bases from J, leaving 10 bases between. This CDR3 has 13 residues. Germline assignment: CDR1 LNHDA and CDR2 SQIVND (reference sequence). This CDR3 is CASSSRGGTEAFF. CDR3 bases: TGTGCCAGTAGTAGTAGGGGTGGCACTGAAGCTTTCTTT.

This clone was picked up a small number of times. This chain links TRBV27 with TRBJ2-5, with unresolved D. The ends were cut back, 3 bases at V and 4 bases at J, with 9 bases in the middle. The germline CDR1 and CDR2 sequences are MNHEY and SMNVEV (reference sequence). The CDR3 runs 13 residues. The CDR3 loop reads CASSLLFRETQYF. The CDR3 nucleotides read TGTGCCAGCAGTTTGTTATTTAGAGAGACCCAGTACTTC.

This rearrangement joins TRBV2 to TRBJ2-3, with D tentatively TRBD1 (5 bases). The CDR3 is 15 residues long. Germline CDR1 and CDR2: SNHLY and FYNNEI. Trimming stripped 2 bases from V and 0 bases from J, with 9 bases between. DNA for the CDR3: TGTGCCAGCAGTGAACGCAGGGCTAGCACAGATACGCAGTATTTT. Its protein is CASSERRASTDTQYF.

This chain uses TRBV25-1 with TRBJ2-1, with 7 bases matching TRBD2. The ends lost 4 bases at V and 8 bases at J; junction bases unmatched: 17. The CDR3 is made up of 17 amino acids. CDR1 and CDR2 (germline): MGHDK, SYGVNS. This CDR3 reads CASSVVRDLRGVDEQFF. CDR3 in DNA: TGTGCCAGCAGTGTCGTGCGGGACTTACGGGGGGTGGATGAGCAGTTCTTC.

This clone has a single count. The chain joins TRBV7-9 to TRBJ1-3; TRBD1 is a possible D gene (5 bases). From germline, CDR1 is SEHNR and CDR2 FQNEAQ (reference sequence). Trimming removed 1 base at V and 7 bases at J, with 11 bases between. The CDR3 is made up of 14 amino acids. This chain's CDR3 is CASSLVGGANTIYF. The CDR3 region has the DNA TGTGCCAGCAGCTTAGTAGGTGGGGCGAACACCATATATTTT.

V usage is TRBV7-9 and J usage is TRBJ2-3, with 12 positions matching TRBD2. Germline V gene data show CDR1 as SEHNR and CDR2 as FQNEAQ (reference sequence). CDR3 length: 14 residues. The V segment lost 1 base and the J segment 8 bases; nucleotides outside the gene matches: 1. The CDR3 DNA sequence: TGTGCCAGCAGCTTAGTACTAGCGGGAGGTACGCAGTATTTT. It translates to CASSLVLAGGTQYF.

This chain connects TRBV5-1 to TRBJ2-5; 8 nucleotides align to TRBD1. This CDR3 region has 14 residues. Per the germline V gene, CDR1 is SGHRS and CDR2 is YFSETQ. V trimming: 3 bases; J trimming: 2 bases; junction bases outside the gene matches: 3. The CDR3 bases are TGCGCCAGCAGCTCAGGACAGGGACAAGAGACCCAGTACTTC. This gives the protein CASSSGQGQETQYF.

The V call is TRBV30, the J call TRBJ1-2; D is perhaps TRBD1 (5 bases). Trimming shortened V by 3 bases and J by 3 bases, and 20 bases separated the two germline ends. CDR3 length: 16 residues. In germline, CDR1 is GTSNPN, CDR2 SVGIG (reference sequence). The CDR3 bases are TGTGCCTGGAGAGCGGGGACTCTTGTTTCCGACTATGGCTACACCTTC. Translating it yields CAWRAGTLVSDYGYTF.

On this clone: This clone may be a read error of a much larger clone one base away. The chain is built from TRBV6-1 and TRBJ2-7, with TRBD2 as a possible D gene (6 bases). CDR1 and CDR2 (germline): MNHNS, SASEGT. This CDR3 has 14 amino acids. The CDR3 region is CASNEARLVDEQYF. The DNA for the CDR3 is TGTGCCAGCAATGAAGCGAGACTAGTCGACGAGCAGTACTTC.

The V and J genes are TRBV27 and TRBJ2-7; the D gene is possibly TRBD2 (7 bases). The CDR3 contains 14 residues. CDR1 and CDR2 (germline): MNHEY, SMNVEV (reference sequence). V lost 4 bases and J lost 4, with 14 bases in between. The chain's CDR3 is CASSSRGGGYEQYF. The DNA for the CDR3 is TGTGCCAGCAGTTCCCGGGGAGGGGGTTACGAGCAGTACTTC.

The rearrangement joins TRBV5-5 to TRBJ1-1; tentative D call: TRBD1 (6 bases). There are 16 residues in the CDR3. Germline CDR1 reads SGHKS; CDR2 reads YYEKEE (reference sequence). With 4 bases removed from V and 0 bases from J, the gap between germline ends came to 16 bases. CDR3 nucleotides: TGTGCCAGCAGCCCCAGGGGCTCCTACCTGAACACTGAAGCTTTCTTT. This encodes CASSPRGSYLNTEAFF.

J is TRBJ2-7 and V is TRBV2; 10 positions agree with TRBD2. Germline V CDR1 and CDR2: SNHLY, FYNNEI. There are 17 residues in the CDR3. J lost 4 bases, V lost 1 base, and 10 bases had no gene match. CDR3 coding DNA: TGTGCCAGCAGTGAAGATCCCGCCAGCGGGAGGGTATACGAGCAGTACTTC. Amino acid sequence: CASSEDPASGRVYEQYF.

This rearrangement joins TRBV25-1 to TRBJ1-1; D gene ambiguous. The ends were cut back, 7 bases at V and 1 base at J, with 10 bases in the middle. Germline V lookup: CDR1 MGHDK, CDR2 SYGVNS. CDR3 length: 13 amino acids. This CDR3 reads CASTKGGNTEAFF. The DNA of the CDR3 is TGTGCCAGCACAAAGGGAGGGAACACTGAAGCTTTCTTT.

The chain uses TRBV2 and TRBJ1-1, with 8 nucleotides matching TRBD1. The germline V gene encodes CDR1 SNHLY and CDR2 FYNNEI. CDR3 size: 14 residues. V lost 7 bases to trimming and J lost 1 base; unmatched junction nucleotides: 5. CDR3 coding DNA: TGTGCCAGCAACTTTGACAGGGGGAACACTGAAGCTTTCTTT. This sequence encodes CASNFDRGNTEAFF.

The gene calls are TRBV6-5 and TRBJ1-2; D uncertain. The CDR3 spans 11 residues. V was shortened by 0 bases and J by 7 bases, with 3 bases between the two germline ends. Looked up from germline, CDR1 is MNHEY and CDR2 is SVGAGI. The CDR3 loop reads CASSYSSGYTF. As DNA, the CDR3 is TGTGCCAGCAGTTACTCGAGTGGCTACACCTTC.

The V call is TRBV9, the J call TRBJ1-2; TRBD1 matches at 7 bases. Looked up from germline, CDR1 is SGDLS and CDR2 is YYNGEE. V shed 4 bases and J 4 bases; nucleotides not matched to a gene: 13. This CDR3 has 16 amino acids. In nucleotides, the CDR3 is TGTGCCAGCAGCATATCAACAGGGGAAGTCGGCTATGGCTACACCTTC. This translates into CASSISTGEVGYGYTF.

This clone was counted many times. The chain uses TRBV12-3 or TRBV12-4 and TRBJ1-2; weak D call: TRBD1 (5 bases). Trimming pared 3 bases from V and 6 bases from J, leaving 8 bases between. CDR3 length: 12 amino acids. CDR3 in DNA: TGTGCCAGCAGTTTTGCAGGGAATGGCTACACCTTC. As protein: CASSFAGNGYTF.

The chain recombines TRBV7-9 with TRBJ2-2; D unresolved. This CDR3 contains 16 residues. Between the trimmed V and J ends, which lost 4 bases and 0 bases, there was a span of 12 bases. Germline V CDR1 and CDR2: SEHNR, FQNEAQ (reference sequence). The CDR3 nucleotides read TGTGCCAGCAGCTCAAGAACCGGGTCGAACACCGGGGAGCTGTTTTTT. Translation gives CASSSRTGSNTGELFF.

The rearrangement uses TRBV6-1 and TRBJ2-7; the match to TRBD2 covers 10 bases. Germline V gene lookup returns CDR1 MNHNS and CDR2 SASEGT. This CDR3 comprises 19 residues. The ends lost 6 bases at V and 0 bases at J; junction bases unmatched: 17. The CDR3: CASRERRTSGKLSSYEQYF. The DNA of the CDR3 is TGTGCCAGCAGAGAAAGACGGACTAGCGGAAAGTTGAGCTCCTACGAGCAGTACTTC.

This clone occurred once. The chain is built from TRBV27 and TRBJ2-1; 12 nucleotides align to TRBD2. This CDR3 spans 17 amino acids. Germline CDR1 reads MNHEY; CDR2 reads SMNVEV (reference sequence). V lost 3 bases and J lost 0; bases outside the gene matches: 3. The CDR3 DNA sequence: TGTGCCAGCAGTTTCCCGACTAGCGGGAGCTCCTACAATGAGCAGTTCTTC. It yields the protein CASSFPTSGSSYNEQFF.

The chain is built from TRBV7-3 and TRBJ2-2; TRBD2 aligns across 10 bases. Germline CDR1 SGHTA, CDR2 FQGTGA. Trimming took 3 bases from V and 6 from J; bases not matched to a gene: 7. The length of the CDR3 is 16 residues. The CDR3 reads CASSFSPAGGPGELFF. The CDR3 region has the DNA TGTGCCAGCAGCTTCTCCCCAGCGGGAGGGCCCGGGGAGCTGTTTTTT.